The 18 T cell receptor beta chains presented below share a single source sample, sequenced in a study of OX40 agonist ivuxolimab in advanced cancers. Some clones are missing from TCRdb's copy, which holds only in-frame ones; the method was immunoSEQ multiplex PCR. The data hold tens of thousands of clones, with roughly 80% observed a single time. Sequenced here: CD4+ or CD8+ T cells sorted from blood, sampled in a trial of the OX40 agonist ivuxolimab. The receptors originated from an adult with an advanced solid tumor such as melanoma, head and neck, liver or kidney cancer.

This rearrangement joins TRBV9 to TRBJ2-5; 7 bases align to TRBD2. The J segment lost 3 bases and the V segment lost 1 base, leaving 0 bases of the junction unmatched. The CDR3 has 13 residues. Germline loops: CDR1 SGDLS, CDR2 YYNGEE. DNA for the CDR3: TGTGCCAGCAGCGTACTAGCGGAAGAGACCCAGTACTTC. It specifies CASSVLAEETQYF.

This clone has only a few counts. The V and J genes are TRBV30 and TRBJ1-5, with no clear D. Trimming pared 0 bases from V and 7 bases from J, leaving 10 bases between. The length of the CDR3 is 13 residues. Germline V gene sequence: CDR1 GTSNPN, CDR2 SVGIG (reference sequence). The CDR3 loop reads CAWSVPGGQPQHF. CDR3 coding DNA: TGTGCCTGGAGTGTACCAGGAGGGCAGCCCCAGCATTTT.

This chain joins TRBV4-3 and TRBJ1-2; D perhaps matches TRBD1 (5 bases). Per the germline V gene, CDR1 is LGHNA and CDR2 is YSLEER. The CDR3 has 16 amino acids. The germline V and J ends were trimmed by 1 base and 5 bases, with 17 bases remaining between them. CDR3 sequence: CASSQGLSGTRYGYTF. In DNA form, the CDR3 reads TGCGCCAGCAGCCAAGGATTGTCTGGGACTCGGTATGGCTACACCTTC.

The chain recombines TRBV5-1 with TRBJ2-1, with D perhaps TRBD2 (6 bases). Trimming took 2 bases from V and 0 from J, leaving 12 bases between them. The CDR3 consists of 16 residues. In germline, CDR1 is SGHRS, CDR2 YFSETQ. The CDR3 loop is CASSFNGGYSYNEQFF. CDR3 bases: TGCGCCAGCAGCTTCAATGGGGGGTACTCCTACAATGAGCAGTTCTTC.

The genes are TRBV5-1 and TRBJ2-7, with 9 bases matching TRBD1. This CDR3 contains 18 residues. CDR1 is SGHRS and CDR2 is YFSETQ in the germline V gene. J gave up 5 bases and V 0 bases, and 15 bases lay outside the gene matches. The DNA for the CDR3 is TGCGCCAGCAGCTTGGCCAACCCCGGGACAGGGAGTCCCCACGAGCAGTACTTC. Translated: CASSLANPGTGSPHEQYF.

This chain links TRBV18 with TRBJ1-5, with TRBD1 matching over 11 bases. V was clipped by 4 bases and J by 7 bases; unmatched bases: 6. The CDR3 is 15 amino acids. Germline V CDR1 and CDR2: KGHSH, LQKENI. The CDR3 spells CASSLGTGGEQPQHF. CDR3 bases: TGTGCCAGCTCACTTGGGACAGGGGGAGAACAGCCCCAGCATTTT.

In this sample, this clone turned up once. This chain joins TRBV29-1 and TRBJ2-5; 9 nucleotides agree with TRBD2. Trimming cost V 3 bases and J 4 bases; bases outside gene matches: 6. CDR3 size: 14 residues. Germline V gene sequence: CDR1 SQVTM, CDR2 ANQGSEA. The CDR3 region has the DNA TGCAGCGTTGATCCAGCGGGAGGTCGAGAGACCCAGTACTTC. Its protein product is CSVDPAGGRETQYF.

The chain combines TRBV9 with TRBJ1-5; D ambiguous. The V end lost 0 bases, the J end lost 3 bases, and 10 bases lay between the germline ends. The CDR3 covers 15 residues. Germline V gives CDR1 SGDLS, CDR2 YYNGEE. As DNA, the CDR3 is TGTGCCAGCAGCGTAGAGGGCTCCCTCAATCAGCCCCAGCATTTT. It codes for CASSVEGSLNQPQHF.

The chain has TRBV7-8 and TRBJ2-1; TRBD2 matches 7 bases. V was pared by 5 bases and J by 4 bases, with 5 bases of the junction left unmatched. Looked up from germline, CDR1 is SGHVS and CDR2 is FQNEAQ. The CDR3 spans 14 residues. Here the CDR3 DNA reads TGTGCCAGCAGCGTGACTAGCCCGTACAATGAGCAGTTCTTC. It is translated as CASSVTSPYNEQFF.

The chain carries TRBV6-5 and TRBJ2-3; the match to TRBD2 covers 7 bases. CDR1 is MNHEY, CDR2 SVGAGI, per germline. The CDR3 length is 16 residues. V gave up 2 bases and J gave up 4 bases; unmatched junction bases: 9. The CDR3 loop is CASSYRGLGRADTQYF. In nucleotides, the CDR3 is TGTGCCAGCAGTTACAGAGGACTAGGGAGGGCAGATACGCAGTATTTT.

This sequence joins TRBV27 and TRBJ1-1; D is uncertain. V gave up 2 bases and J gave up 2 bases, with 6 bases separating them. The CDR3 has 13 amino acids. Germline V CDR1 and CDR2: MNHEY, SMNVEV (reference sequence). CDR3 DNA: TGTGCCAGCAGTTTAGGTCCAAACACTGAAGCTTTCTTT. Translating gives CASSLGPNTEAFF.

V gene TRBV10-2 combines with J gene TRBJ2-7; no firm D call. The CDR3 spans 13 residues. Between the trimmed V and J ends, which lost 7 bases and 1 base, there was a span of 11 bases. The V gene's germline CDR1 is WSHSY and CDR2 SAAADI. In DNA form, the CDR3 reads TGCGCCAGCAACGACGGTGGGTCCTACGAGCAGTACTTC. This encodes CASNDGGSYEQYF.

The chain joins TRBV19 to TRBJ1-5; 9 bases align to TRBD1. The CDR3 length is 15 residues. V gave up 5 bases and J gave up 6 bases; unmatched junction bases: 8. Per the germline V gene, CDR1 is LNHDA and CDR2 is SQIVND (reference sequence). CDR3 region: CASSLHRGLGQPQHF. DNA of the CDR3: TGTGCCAGTAGTCTTCACAGGGGGCTCGGTCAGCCCCAGCATTTT.

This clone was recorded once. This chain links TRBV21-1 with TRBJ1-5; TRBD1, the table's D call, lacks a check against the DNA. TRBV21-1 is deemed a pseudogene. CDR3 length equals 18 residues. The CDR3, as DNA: TGTGCCAGCAGCCCTTGGGACAGGGTTGCTTTTAGCAATCAGCCCCAGCATTTT. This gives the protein CASSPWDRVAFSNQPQHF.

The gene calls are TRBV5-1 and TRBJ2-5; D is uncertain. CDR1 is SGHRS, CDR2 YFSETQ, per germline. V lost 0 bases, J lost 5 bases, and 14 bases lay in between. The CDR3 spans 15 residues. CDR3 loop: CASSLDRARLETQYF. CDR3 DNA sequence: TGCGCCAGCAGCTTGGATAGGGCTCGTTTGGAGACCCAGTACTTC.

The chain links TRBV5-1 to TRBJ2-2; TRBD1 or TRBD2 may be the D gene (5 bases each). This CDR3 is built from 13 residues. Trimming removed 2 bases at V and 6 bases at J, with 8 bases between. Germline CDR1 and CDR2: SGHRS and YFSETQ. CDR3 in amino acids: CASSFRGAGELFF. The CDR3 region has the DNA TGCGCCAGCAGCTTTAGAGGGGCCGGGGAGCTGTTTTTT.

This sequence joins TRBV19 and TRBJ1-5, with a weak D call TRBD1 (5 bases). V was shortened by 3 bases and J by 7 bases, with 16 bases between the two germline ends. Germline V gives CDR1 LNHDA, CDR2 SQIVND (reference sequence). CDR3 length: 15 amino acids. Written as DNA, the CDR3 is TGTGCCAGTAGTATTTTGAGGGGAATGGGGCAGCCCCAGCATTTT. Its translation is CASSILRGMGQPQHF.

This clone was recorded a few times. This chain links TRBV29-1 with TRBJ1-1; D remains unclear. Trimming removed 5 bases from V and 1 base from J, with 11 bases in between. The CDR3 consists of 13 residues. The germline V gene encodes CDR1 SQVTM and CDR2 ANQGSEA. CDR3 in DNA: TGCAGCGTTTCCCCTTCAACGAACACTGAAGCTTTCTTT. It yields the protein CSVSPSTNTEAFF.